Following are 17 T cell receptor beta chains from one sample sequenced in a study of blood T cell repertoires in COVID-19. Sequenced by immunoSEQ multiplex PCR; TCRdb stores in-frame clones only, minus some. Of some 190,000 clones in the sample, 80% were seen once. Sequencing was performed on PBMCs or T cells enriched from blood (not recorded which). The receptors here all came from a man aged 55 to 70 who had been exposed to COVID-19.

The chain joins TRBV7-6 to TRBJ2-3; TRBD2 aligns across 12 bases. The V gene end was trimmed by 4 bases and the J gene end by 5 bases; junction bases not matched to a gene: 7. Per germline, CDR1 SGHVS and CDR2 FNYEAQ. CDR3 length: 16 residues. In nucleotides, the CDR3 is TGTGCCAGCAGCTCGCACCTAGCGGGAGGGGAAGATACGCAGTATTTT. Protein sequence: CASSSHLAGGEDTQYF.

J is TRBJ2-4 and V is TRBV5-1, with D tentatively TRBD2 (5 bases). CDR3 length: 15 residues. Germline loops: CDR1 SGHRS, CDR2 YFSETQ. Trimming pared 4 bases from V and 8 bases from J, leaving 19 bases between. As DNA, the CDR3 is TGCGCCAGCAGCCCTTCGGGGATAGCGACCCACATTCAGTACTTC. Its protein is CASSPSGIATHIQYF.

This chain connects TRBV7-9 to TRBJ1-1, with D uncertain. This CDR3 contains 12 residues. Trimming left V 1 base short and J 8 bases short, with 8 bases between. Germline V gene lookup returns CDR1 SEHNR and CDR2 FQNEAQ (reference sequence). As DNA, the CDR3 is TGTGCCAGCAGCTTAGATTACAGCGAAGCTTTCTTT. Its protein product is CASSLDYSEAFF.

V gene TRBV10-3 combines with J gene TRBJ1-2; 8 bases align to TRBD1. The germline V gene has CDR1 ENHRY and CDR2 SYGVKD. The CDR3 has 13 residues. V was clipped by 7 bases and J by 6 bases; unmatched bases: 7. Here the CDR3 DNA reads TGTGCCATCACCCGGACAGGGTCGGATGGCTACACCTTC. It yields the protein CAITRTGSDGYTF.

This sequence joins TRBV27 and TRBJ2-1; the match to TRBD2 covers 13 bases. There are 18 residues in the CDR3. CDR1 and CDR2 from the germline V gene are MNHEY and SMNVEV (reference sequence). V was pared by 7 bases and J by 8 bases, with 17 bases of the junction left unmatched. CDR3 nucleotides: TGTGCCAGCACAGGACTAGCGGGAGATTTGTCCATACGATATGAGCAGTTCTTC. This encodes CASTGLAGDLSIRYEQFF.

Note on this clone: This same CDR3 is encoded by further DNA sequences in the sample. The chain links TRBV27 to TRBJ2-7, with 7 bases fitting TRBD1. Unmatched junction bases numbered 5, after V lost 6 bases and J lost 3 bases. The germline V gene encodes CDR1 MNHEY and CDR2 SMNVEV (reference sequence). This CDR3 is built from 13 residues. Here the CDR3 DNA reads TGTGCCAGCAGCCTTAGACAGGGCTACGAGCAGTACTTC. Its translation: CASSLRQGYEQYF.

The CDR3 spells CAWTSLGPTPNYGYTF. The CDR3 bases are TGTGCCTGGACTTCTTTGGGCCCAACCCCTAACTATGGCTACACCTTC. The V and J genes are TRBV30 and TRBJ1-2, with D uncertain. CDR1 and CDR2 from the germline V gene are GTSNPN and SVGIG (reference sequence). The CDR3 has 16 amino acids. The V end lost 4 bases, the J end lost 0 bases, and 18 bases lay between the germline ends.

The chain's CDR3 is CAISRQSSGNTIYF. The CDR3 DNA sequence: TGTGCCATCAGTAGACAGAGCTCTGGAAACACCATATATTTT. The V call is TRBV10-3, the J call TRBJ1-3, with a weak D call TRBD1 (5 bases). Germline CDR1 reads ENHRY; CDR2 reads SYGVKD. Trimming removed 5 bases from V and 0 bases from J, with 8 bases in between. The CDR3 is made up of 14 amino acids.

This chain joins TRBV5-1 and TRBJ2-7, with D perhaps TRBD1 (6 bases). The CDR3 runs 13 residues. Deletions cut 4 bases from V and 4 bases from J, with 12 bases between. Germline CDR1 and CDR2: SGHRS and YFSETQ. The CDR3 sequence: CASSLDSPYEQYF. CDR3 DNA: TGCGCCAGCAGCCTGGACAGTCCATACGAGCAGTACTTC.

The chain carries TRBV7-2 and TRBJ1-2; no clear D. V gave up 5 bases and J gave up 2 bases, with 15 bases separating them. The CDR3 spans 15 residues. Germline V gene sequence: CDR1 SGHTA, CDR2 FQGNSA. The CDR3 is CASSIGPGRNYGYTF. In DNA form, the CDR3 reads TGTGCCAGCAGCATTGGGCCGGGGAGGAACTATGGCTACACCTTC.

This chain joins TRBV6-1 and TRBJ1-5; D is possibly TRBD1 (5 bases). The CDR3 consists of 16 residues. CDR1 MNHNS and CDR2 SASEGT come from the germline V gene. The V gene lost 0 bases and the J gene lost 2 bases, with 11 bases spanning the gap. The CDR3 protein is CASSEAGGSGNQPQHF. For the CDR3, the DNA is TGTGCCAGCAGTGAAGCCGGGGGTTCGGGCAATCAGCCCCAGCATTTT.

This clone was counted a few times. The genes are TRBV23-1 and TRBJ1-2, with D possibly being TRBD1 (5 bases). TRBV23-1 is identified as an open reading frame with a role that is uncertain. Trimming cost V 0 bases and J 3 bases, with 17 bases left between them. This CDR3 has 17 residues. CDR3 loop: CASSQSSRRGRDYGYTF. CDR3 nucleotide sequence: TGCGCCAGCAGTCAATCGTCACGGAGGGGCAGGGACTATGGCTACACCTTC.

This rearrangement joins TRBV12-5 to TRBJ1-4; 9 nucleotides align to TRBD1. The CDR3 length is 14 residues. Germline loops: CDR1 LGHNT, CDR2 FRNRAP. The V gene end was trimmed by 2 bases and the J gene end by 7 bases; junction bases not matched to a gene: 2. The CDR3 protein is CASGLTGGVEKLFF. The CDR3 region has the DNA TGTGCTAGTGGTTTGACAGGGGGCGTTGAAAAACTGTTTTTT.

This rearrangement joins TRBV27 to TRBJ1-4; 7 nucleotides agree with TRBD1. The length of the CDR3 is 15 residues. Germline V gene data show CDR1 as MNHEY and CDR2 as SMNVEV (reference sequence). V shed 2 bases and J 8 bases; nucleotides not matched to a gene: 8. The CDR3 reads CASSLGGQSSEKLFF. The CDR3 DNA follows: TGTGCCAGCAGTTTAGGGGGACAGTCGAGCGAAAAACTGTTTTTT.

For this clone: The sample holds other DNA sequences that translate to the same CDR3. V usage is TRBV5-1 and J usage is TRBJ2-2; possible D gene TRBD1, 6 bases. CDR1 and CDR2 (germline): SGHRS, YFSETQ. V dropped 0 bases and J dropped 4 bases, with 10 bases sitting between them. This CDR3 is built from 15 residues. CDR3 coding DNA: TGCGCCAGCAGCTTGGGGCAGGGGAGCACCGGGGAGCTGTTTTTT. This sequence encodes CASSLGQGSTGELFF.

Notes on this clone: The sample has other DNA sequences that encode this CDR3 too. The J gene is TRBJ2-7, the V gene TRBV18; D gene uncertain. Trimming shortened V by 3 bases and J by 1 base, and 10 bases separated the two germline ends. Germline CDR1 reads KGHSH; CDR2 reads LQKENI. The CDR3 runs 14 residues. The CDR3, as DNA: TGTGCCAGCTCACCGCTACCGGTATCCTACGAGCAGTACTTC. It translates to CASSPLPVSYEQYF. The variable domain in full, completed from reference TRBV18 and TRBJ2-7, reads NAGVMQNPRHLVRRRGQEARLRCSPMKGHSHVYWYRQLPEEGLKFMVYLQKENIIDESGMPKERFSAEFPKEGPSILRIQQVVRGDSAAYFCASSPLPVSYEQYFGPGTRLTVT.

The gene calls are TRBV7-8 and TRBJ2-5, with D uncertain. The CDR3 contains 12 residues. The germline V gene encodes CDR1 SGHVS and CDR2 FQNEAQ. Trimming pared 5 bases from V and 0 bases from J, leaving 4 bases between. The DNA for the CDR3 is TGTGCCAGCAGCCCTAACCAAGAGACCCAGTACTTC. The encoded protein is CASSPNQETQYF.